This entry is about one TCR beta chain. Its antigen remains undetermined. Base qualities are not provided; no much larger clone lies one nucleotide away. Inclusive of the bounding cysteine and phenylalanine, the CDR3 is 13 residues long. Solely the CDR3 DNA is kept, with 39 bases framed from the first base. Relative to germline, V is 7 bases shorter and J is 4 bases shorter, with 11 bases between their ends. TCR cDNA was made using 5'RACE template switching, a step that added a universal primer site and unique molecular identifiers. Priming of cDNA synthesis was performed from both the TCR alpha and TCR beta constant segments. Libraries were amplified in two PCR steps, with sample barcodes and sequencing adapters added in the second step. Sequencing of libraries was done on Illumina HiSeq 2500 (2x100 bp) or NovaSeq (2x150 bp). Turning to the authors' computational methods: MIGEC handled demultiplexing of reads and collapsing into UMI consensus sequences, while MiXCR performed V(D)J alignment. Clonotypes responding to the vaccine were identified with edgeR on replicate PBMC samples, with the criteria of FDR below 0.01 and a log2 fold change above 5 up to day 15. Each bulk clonotype received a CD4 or CD8 identity based on whether the sequenced CD4 or CD8 repertoire contained that clonotype at higher abundance. TCRdb cleaned the public reads at Q25 with fastp, built clones with MiXCR and kept in-frame beta chains. Every distinct CDR3 protein forms one entry, paired with its most common genes and DNA. TCRdb's processing, not the authors', yielded these V and J calls. The sample table records approximately 550,000 distinct CDR3 sequences; less than 15% of these occur just once. The top ten hold about an eighth of the sample.

These data originate in a study of T cells after yellow fever vaccination (dated by TCRdb to about 2019). At the level of the whole study: The SMART-Seq v4 Ultra Low Input RNA kit was used to prepare libraries from fractions with low cell numbers. To follow T-cell clones before and after primary and booster YFV17D yellow fever vaccination, bulk TCR alpha and beta repertoires were sequenced over time. Two healthy male donors, one aged 18 to 30 and one aged 30 to 40 years, were included in the cohort. Blood was collected at multiple timepoints before and after primary and secondary immunization, and bulk PBMC replicates and cell subsets were isolated. Beyond this particular receptor, the publication reports: The secondary T-cell response was weaker than the primary response but faster, peaking on day 5 instead of day 15. A small fraction of clonotypes showed up in both the CD4 and CD8 compartments, probably as a result of convergent recombination. FACS-sorted repertoires could contain abundant contaminating clonotypes from the bulk population, so computational filtering was required. Because only a couple of donors were included in the study, the extent to which the findings can be generalized is limited. Most clones expanded after primary vaccination (roughly 96% of CD4 and 80% to 90% of CD8) were re-detected after the booster, suggesting that broad memory maintenance occurred.

The treatment or condition label, as the study defines it: live attenuated yellow fever vaccine strain. At each blood-draw timepoint, two biological replicates of bulk PBMCs were obtained. A standard Ficoll-Paque protocol was used to isolate PBMCs from peripheral blood. TriZol was used to extract RNA from bulk PBMCs, CD4 and CD8 fractions, and dextramer-positive and dextramer-negative fractions. The chain couples TRBV12-3 or TRBV12-4 to TRBJ1-3; the D gene lacks a confident call. The receptor was isolated from a man under 40 who received the YFV17D yellow fever vaccine. Sequencing used PBMCs, obtained on the day of the yellow fever booster vaccination. The CDR3: CASTFTGGNTIYF. The nucleotide sequence is given as TGTGCCAGCACCTTCACCGGGGGAAACACCATATATTTT.